In its sample, the clone carrying this T cell receptor beta chain was seen many times. Its target is unknown. The sample belongs to a study of breast tumors, draining lymph nodes, adjacent tissues. One entry per CDR3 protein results from TCRdb running MiXCR on the multiplex PCR reads. Of about 35,000 distinct CDR3 sequences listed, around 35% are singletons. The CDR3 consists of 13 residues. Looked up from germline, CDR1 is LGHDT and CDR2 is YNNKEL (reference sequence). V shed 3 bases and J shed 4 bases, with 8 bases lying between them. Study-level findings and limits: Findings are consistent with lymph node origin and intratumoral expansion of most tumor T cells. Tumor repertoires ranked between lymph nodes and nontumor tissue in diversity, with V and J gene preferences. The lymph node origin of tumor T cells was framed as consistent with a hypothesis, not demonstrated. Luminal-like breast cancer showed significantly greater tumor-nontumor repertoire similarity than basal-like breast cancer did.

This chain links TRBV3-1 with TRBJ2-3; unclear D gene. Sequences were obtained from breast tumor tissue. The receptor was derived from a female donor with breast cancer. Some clones in this sample may be carry-over from other donors' samples. The CDR3 DNA follows: TGTGCCAGCAGCCACGGTGCTGCAGATACGCAGTATTTT. Translation: CASSHGAADTQYF.